These 9 T cell receptor beta chains were all obtained from the same sample, sequenced in a study of lymphopenia after photon versus proton radiotherapy. The table came from immunoSEQ multiplex PCR; TCRdb's copy has only in-frame clones and leaves some out. The table includes 150,000 to 200,000 clones, about nine tenths detected once. The specimen was peripheral blood, collected from a patient treated with photon-based radiotherapy. The receptors come from a man in his forties or fifties with gastric cancer.

This clone was observed a single time. This chain connects TRBV10-1 to TRBJ1-5, with D possibly TRBD1 on 6 matching bases. Germline-derived CDR1 and CDR2 are WNHNN and SYGVQD (reference sequence). CDR3 length: 14 amino acids. The V gene lost 0 bases and the J gene lost 11 bases, with 14 bases spanning the gap. CDR3: CASSESLGQATQHF. Written as DNA, the CDR3 is TGCGCCAGCAGTGAGTCGTTGGGACAAGCGACCCAGCATTTT.

The chain employs TRBV2 and TRBJ2-1; D is ambiguous. Trimming took 1 base from V and 10 from J, leaving 5 bases between them. This CDR3 is built from 11 residues. Germline V gene sequence: CDR1 SNHLY, CDR2 FYNNEI. CDR3 in amino acids: CASSEVREQFF. The DNA of the CDR3 is TGTGCCAGCAGTGAAGTTAGGGAGCAGTTCTTC.

On this clone: This sample also contains other DNA sequences that code for the same CDR3. The J gene is TRBJ1-1, the V gene TRBV7-9; the match to TRBD1 covers 8 bases. CDR1 and CDR2 from the germline V gene are SEHNR and FQNEAQ (reference sequence). CDR3 length: 14 residues. V was pared by 2 bases and J by 1 base, with 0 bases of the junction left unmatched. DNA of the CDR3: TGTGCCAGCAGCTTAACAGGGGGGAACACTGAAGCTTTCTTT. This encodes CASSLTGGNTEAFF.

V and J are TRBV28 and TRBJ2-7; D could derive from TRBD1 or TRBD2 (6 bases each). The CDR3 covers 15 residues. The V gene's germline CDR1 is MDHEN and CDR2 SYDVKM. V lost 5 bases, J lost 4 bases, and 18 bases lay in between. The CDR3 sequence: CASSQGPGARYEQYF. CDR3 sequence (DNA): TGTGCCAGCAGTCAGGGGCCGGGGGCGCGTTACGAGCAGTACTTC. The full variable domain, completed using reference TRBV28 and TRBJ2-7, is DVKVTQSSRYLVKRTGEKVFLECVQDMDHENMFWYRQDPGLGLRLIYFSYDVKMKEKGDIPEGYSVSREKKERFSLILESASTNQTSMYLCASSQGPGARYEQYFGPGTRLTVT.

The rearrangement links TRBV7-9 to TRBJ1-3, with TRBD1 identical over 8 bases. CDR3 length equals 16 residues. With 5 bases clipped from V and 0 bases from J, the junction kept 6 bases outside the gene matches. Looked up from germline, CDR1 is SEHNR and CDR2 is FQNEAQ (reference sequence). The CDR3 nucleotides are TGTGCCAGCAGCCCCCGGGACAGGCACTCTGGAAACACCATATATTTT. It specifies CASSPRDRHSGNTIYF.

The chain has TRBV4-1 and TRBJ2-1; 12 nucleotides line up with TRBD2. With V trimmed by 1 base and J by 2 bases, 15 bases remained unmatched. Germline-derived CDR1 and CDR2 are MGHRA and YSYEKL. The CDR3 extends over 21 amino acids. Written as DNA, the CDR3 is TGCGCCAGCAGCCAAGGGGGGGGACTAGCGGGTCCCAATGCCCCCTACAATGAGCAGTTCTTC. Translating it yields CASSQGGGLAGPNAPYNEQFF.

The CDR3 protein is CASSASRTSYNEQFF. CDR3 in DNA: TGTGCCAGCAGCGCCTCCCGGACTAGCTACAATGAGCAGTTCTTC. The chain has TRBV9 and TRBJ2-1; 7 bases fit TRBD2. V was pared by 3 bases and J by 3 bases, with 6 bases of the junction left unmatched. This CDR3 has 15 amino acids. CDR1 SGDLS and CDR2 YYNGEE come from the germline V gene.

V and J are TRBV5-1 and TRBJ2-2, with 7 bases aligning to TRBD2. From germline, CDR1 is SGHRS and CDR2 YFSETQ. V shed 2 bases, J shed 4 bases, and the junction held 5 bases outside the gene matches. The CDR3 has 15 residues. The DNA of the CDR3 is TGCGCCAGCAGCTTACCAGCGGGATCCACCGGGGAGCTGTTTTTT. Encoded protein: CASSLPAGSTGELFF.

The table lists this clone with a few counts. The J gene is TRBJ2-5, the V gene TRBV7-9; a weak D match, TRBD1 (5 bases). CDR3 length: 15 amino acids. Germline-derived CDR1 and CDR2 are SEHNR and FQNEAQ (reference sequence). Trimming left V 1 base short and J 5 bases short, with 14 bases between. This CDR3 reads CASSLVQGQRETQYF. The DNA of the CDR3 is TGTGCCAGCAGCTTAGTCCAGGGTCAACGCGAGACCCAGTACTTC.